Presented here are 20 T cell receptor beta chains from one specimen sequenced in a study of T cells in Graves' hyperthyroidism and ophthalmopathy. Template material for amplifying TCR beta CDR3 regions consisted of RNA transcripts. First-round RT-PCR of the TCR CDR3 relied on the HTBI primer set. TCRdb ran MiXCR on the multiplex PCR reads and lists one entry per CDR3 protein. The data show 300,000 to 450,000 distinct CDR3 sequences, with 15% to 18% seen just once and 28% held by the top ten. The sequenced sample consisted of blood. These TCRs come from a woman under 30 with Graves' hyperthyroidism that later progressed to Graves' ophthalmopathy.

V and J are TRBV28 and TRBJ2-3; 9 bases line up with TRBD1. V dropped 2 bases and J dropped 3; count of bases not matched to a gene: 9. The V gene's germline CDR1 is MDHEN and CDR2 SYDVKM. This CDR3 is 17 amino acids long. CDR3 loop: CASSLPTGGGVTDTQYF. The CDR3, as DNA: TGTGCCAGCAGTTTACCGACAGGGGGGGGTGTTACAGATACGCAGTATTTT. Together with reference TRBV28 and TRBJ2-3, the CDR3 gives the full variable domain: DVKVTQSSRYLVKRTGEKVFLECVQDMDHENMFWYRQDPGLGLRLIYFSYDVKMKEKGDIPEGYSVSREKKERFSLILESASTNQTSMYLCASSLPTGGGVTDTQYFGPGTRLTVL.

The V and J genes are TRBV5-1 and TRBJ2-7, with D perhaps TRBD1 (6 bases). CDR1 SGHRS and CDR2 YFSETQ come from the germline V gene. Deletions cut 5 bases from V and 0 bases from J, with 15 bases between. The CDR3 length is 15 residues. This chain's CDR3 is CASRPRQASSYEQYF. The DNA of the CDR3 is TGCGCCAGCAGACCCCGACAGGCCAGCTCCTACGAGCAGTACTTC.

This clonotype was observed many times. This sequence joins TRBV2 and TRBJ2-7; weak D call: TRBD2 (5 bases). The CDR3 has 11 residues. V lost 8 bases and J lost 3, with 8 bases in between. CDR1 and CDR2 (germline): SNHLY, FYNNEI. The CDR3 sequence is CASEEDYEQYF. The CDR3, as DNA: TGTGCCAGCGAGGAGGACTACGAGCAGTACTTC. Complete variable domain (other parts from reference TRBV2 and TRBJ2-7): EPEVTQTPSHQVTQMGQEVILRCVPISNHLYFYWYRQILGQKVEFLVSFYNNEISEKSEIFDDQFSVERPDGSNFTLKIRSTKLEDSAMYFCASEEDYEQYFGPGTRLTVT.

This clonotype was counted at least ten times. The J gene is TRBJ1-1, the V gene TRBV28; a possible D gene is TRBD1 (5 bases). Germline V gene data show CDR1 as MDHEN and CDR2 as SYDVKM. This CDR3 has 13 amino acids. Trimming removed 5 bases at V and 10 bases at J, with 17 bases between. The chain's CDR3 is CASSDRDGSRAFF. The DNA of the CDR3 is TGTGCCAGCAGTGACCGGGACGGGAGTAGAGCTTTCTTT. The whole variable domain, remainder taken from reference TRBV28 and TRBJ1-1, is DVKVTQSSRYLVKRTGEKVFLECVQDMDHENMFWYRQDPGLGLRLIYFSYDVKMKEKGDIPEGYSVSREKKERFSLILESASTNQTSMYLCASSDRDGSRAFFGQGTRLTVV.

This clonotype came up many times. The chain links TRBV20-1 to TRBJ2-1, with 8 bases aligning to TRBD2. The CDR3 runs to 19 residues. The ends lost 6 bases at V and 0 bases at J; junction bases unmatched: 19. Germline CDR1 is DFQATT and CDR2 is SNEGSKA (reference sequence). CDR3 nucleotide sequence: TGCAGTGCCGCGAACATGGAACTAGCGGATTTGAGCTCCTACAATGAGCAGTTCTTC. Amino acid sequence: CSAANMELADLSSYNEQFF.

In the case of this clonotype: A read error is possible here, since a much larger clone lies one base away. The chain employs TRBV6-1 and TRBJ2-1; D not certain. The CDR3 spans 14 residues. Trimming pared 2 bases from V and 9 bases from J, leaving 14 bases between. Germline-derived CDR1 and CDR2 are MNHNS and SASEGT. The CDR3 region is CASSEKGIASEQFF. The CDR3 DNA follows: TGTGCCAGCAGTGAAAAAGGAATAGCCAGTGAGCAGTTCTTC.

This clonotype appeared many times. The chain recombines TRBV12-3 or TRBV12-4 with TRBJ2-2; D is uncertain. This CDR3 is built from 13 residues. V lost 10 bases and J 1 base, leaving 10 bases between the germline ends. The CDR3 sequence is CATTSGNTGELFF. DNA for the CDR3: TGTGCCACCACGTCTGGGAACACCGGGGAGCTGTTTTTT.

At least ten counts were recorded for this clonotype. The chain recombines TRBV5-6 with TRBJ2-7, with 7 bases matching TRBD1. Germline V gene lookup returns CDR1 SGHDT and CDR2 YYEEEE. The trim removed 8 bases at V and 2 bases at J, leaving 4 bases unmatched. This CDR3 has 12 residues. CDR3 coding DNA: TGTGCCAGTAAGGGACAGACCTACGAGCAGTACTTC. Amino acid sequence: CASKGQTYEQYF.

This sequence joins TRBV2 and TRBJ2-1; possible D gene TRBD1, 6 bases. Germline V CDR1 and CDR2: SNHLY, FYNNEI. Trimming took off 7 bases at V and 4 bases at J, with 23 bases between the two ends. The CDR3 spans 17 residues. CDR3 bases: TGTGCCAGCATCACTGTGACAGGACCAATTCCTTACAATGAGCAGTTCTTC. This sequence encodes CASITVTGPIPYNEQFF.

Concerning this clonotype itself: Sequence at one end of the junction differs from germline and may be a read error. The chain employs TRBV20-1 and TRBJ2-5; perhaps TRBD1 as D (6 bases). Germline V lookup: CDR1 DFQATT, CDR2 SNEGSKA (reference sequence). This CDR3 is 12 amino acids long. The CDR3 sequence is CSAPRQEEAQYF. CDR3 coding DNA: TGCAGTGCACCCCGACAGGAAGAGGCCCAGTACTTC.

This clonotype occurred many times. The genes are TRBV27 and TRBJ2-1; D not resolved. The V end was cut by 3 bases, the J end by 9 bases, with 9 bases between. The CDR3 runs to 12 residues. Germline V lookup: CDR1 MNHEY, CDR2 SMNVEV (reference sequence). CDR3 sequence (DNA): TGTGCCAGCAGTTTCCCGGATCGTGAGCAGTTCTTC. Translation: CASSFPDREQFF.

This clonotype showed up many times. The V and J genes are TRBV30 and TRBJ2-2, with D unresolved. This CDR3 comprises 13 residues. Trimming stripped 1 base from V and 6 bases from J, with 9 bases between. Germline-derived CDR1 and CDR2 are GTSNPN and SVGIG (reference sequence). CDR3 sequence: CAWSGQVAGELFF. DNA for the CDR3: TGTGCCTGGAGTGGCCAGGTGGCCGGGGAGCTGTTTTTT.

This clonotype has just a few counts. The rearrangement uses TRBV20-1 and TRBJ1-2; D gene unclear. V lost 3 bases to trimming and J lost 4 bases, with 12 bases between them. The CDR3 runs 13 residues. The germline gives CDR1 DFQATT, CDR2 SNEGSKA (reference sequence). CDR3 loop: CSASDPGLYGYTF. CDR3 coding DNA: TGCAGTGCTAGCGATCCGGGCCTCTATGGCTACACCTTC.

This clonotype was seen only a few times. The CDR3 here is CAISESGDSYNEQFF. In DNA form, the CDR3 reads TGTGCCATCAGTGAGTCCGGAGACTCCTACAATGAGCAGTTCTTC. The rearrangement uses TRBV10-3 and TRBJ2-1; D unresolved. This CDR3 spans 15 amino acids. In germline, CDR1 is ENHRY, CDR2 SYGVKD. The V end lost 0 bases, the J end lost 0 bases, and 6 bases lay between the germline ends.

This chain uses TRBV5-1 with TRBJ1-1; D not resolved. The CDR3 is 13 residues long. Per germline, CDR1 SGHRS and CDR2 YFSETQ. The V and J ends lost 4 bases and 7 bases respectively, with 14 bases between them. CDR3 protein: CASSTRTDDEAFF. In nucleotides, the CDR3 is TGCGCCAGCAGCACCAGGACGGATGATGAAGCTTTCTTT. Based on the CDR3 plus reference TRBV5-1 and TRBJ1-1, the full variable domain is KAGVTQTPRYLIKTRGQQVTLSCSPISGHRSVSWYQQTPGQGLQFLFEYFSETQRNKGNFPGRFSGRQFSNSRSEMNVSTLELGDSALYLCASSTRTDDEAFFGQGTRLTVV.

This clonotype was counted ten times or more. CDR3 loop: CASSWATSGTYEQYF. The CDR3 DNA reads TGTGCCAGCAGTTGGGCGACTAGCGGGACCTACGAGCAGTACTTC. This sequence joins TRBV28 and TRBJ2-7; TRBD2 matches 11 bases. The CDR3 sequence is 15 residues long. The germline CDR1 and CDR2 sequences are MDHEN and SYDVKM. Trimming took 4 bases from V and 2 from J; bases not matched to a gene: 4.

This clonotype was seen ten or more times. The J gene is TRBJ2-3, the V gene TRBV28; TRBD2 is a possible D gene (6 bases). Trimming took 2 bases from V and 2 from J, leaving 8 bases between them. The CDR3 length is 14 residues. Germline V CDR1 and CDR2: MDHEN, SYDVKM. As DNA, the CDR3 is TGTGCCAGCAGTTTAAGGGACTCCACAGATACGCAGTATTTT. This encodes CASSLRDSTDTQYF.

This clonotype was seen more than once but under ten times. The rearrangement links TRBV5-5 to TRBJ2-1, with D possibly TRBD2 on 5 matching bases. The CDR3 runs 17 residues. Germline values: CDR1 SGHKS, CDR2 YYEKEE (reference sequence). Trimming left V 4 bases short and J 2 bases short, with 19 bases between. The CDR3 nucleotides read TGTGCCAGCAGCCCGGGAATCTTAGCCTCAGCCTACAATGAGCAGTTCTTC. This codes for CASSPGILASAYNEQFF.

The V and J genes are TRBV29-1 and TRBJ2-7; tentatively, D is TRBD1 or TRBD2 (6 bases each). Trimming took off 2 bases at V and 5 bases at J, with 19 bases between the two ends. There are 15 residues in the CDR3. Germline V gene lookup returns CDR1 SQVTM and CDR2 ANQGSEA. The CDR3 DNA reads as TGCAGCGTTGAATTACCTCCGGACGGGGGCCACGAGCAGTACTTC. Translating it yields CSVELPPDGGHEQYF.

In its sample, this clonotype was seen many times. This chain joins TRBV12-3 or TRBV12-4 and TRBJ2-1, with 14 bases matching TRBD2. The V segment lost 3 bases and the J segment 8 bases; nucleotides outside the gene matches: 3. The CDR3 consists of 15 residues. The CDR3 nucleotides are TGTGCCAGCAGTTTGACTAGCGGGAGGGCCCATGAGCAGTTCTTC. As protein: CASSLTSGRAHEQFF.